Sequencing of this TCR beta chain was carried out in a study of T cells after yellow fever vaccination. Study-level results: Primary-vaccination clones mostly resurfaced post-booster (96% CD4, roughly 90% CD8). CD4 and CD8 compartments shared a small share of clonotypes, likely from convergent recombination. It was a weaker secondary response, yet one that peaked faster, at day 5 versus 15.

Researchers made TCR cDNA using 5'RACE template switching, and this step added a universal primer site and UMIs. Each CDR3 protein is one row after TCRdb ran MiXCR on the 5' RACE reads. The sample carries 620,000 or so distinct CDR3 sequences, approximately 13% recorded once. A word on this clonotype: Its antigen remains unknown.

CDR3 length: 14 amino acids. V was clipped by 3 bases and J by 2 bases, with 9 bases between them. This TCR was sampled from a man aged 25-40 years who received the YFV17D yellow fever vaccine. The sample here was PBMCs, taken on the day of the yellow fever booster vaccination. The chain recombines TRBV12-3 or TRBV12-4 with TRBJ2-3; D unclear. The DNA for the CDR3 is TGTGCCAGCAGTTTGCGGCCAAACACAGATACGCAGTATTTT. This sequence encodes CASSLRPNTDTQYF.